Sequencing of this TCR beta chain was carried out in a study of blood T cells in healthy people across ages. Whole-study results and caveats: Bulk PBMC profiling left naive and antigen-experienced comparisons inconclusive.

For the second PCR, which ran for roughly 7 to 11 cycles, a sample-barcoded 5' primer and a J-beta primer mix were used. CDR3-containing paired-end reads numbering at least 2.5 million came from each sample. TCRdb redid the calling of the 5' RACE reads with MiXCR, one entry per CDR3 protein. Counted here are about 650,000 distinct CDR3 sequences, roughly 30% occurring once; the ten biggest clones make up 15%. This clonotype has just a few counts. No antigen is known for it. The CDR3 runs to 19 residues. Germline lookup yields CDR1 SEHNR and CDR2 FQNEAQ (reference sequence). Between the trimmed V and J ends, which lost 2 bases and 6 bases, there was a span of 23 bases.

The chain links TRBV7-9 to TRBJ1-6; possible D gene TRBD1, 6 bases. The receptor comes from an elderly woman in good health. Sequencing was carried out using blood. The CDR3 DNA is TGTGCCAGCAGCTTAAGTAGCTTGACAGGTGGTTTTGGTAATTCACCCCTCCACTTT. Amino acid sequence: CASSLSSLTGGFGNSPLHF. The whole variable domain, remainder taken from reference TRBV7-9 and TRBJ1-6, is DTGVSQNPRHKITKRGQNVTFRCDPISEHNRLYWYRQTLGQGPEFLTYFQNEAQLEKSRLLSDRFSAERPKGSFSTLEIQRTEQGDSAMYLCASSLSSLTGGFGNSPLHFGNGTRLTVT.